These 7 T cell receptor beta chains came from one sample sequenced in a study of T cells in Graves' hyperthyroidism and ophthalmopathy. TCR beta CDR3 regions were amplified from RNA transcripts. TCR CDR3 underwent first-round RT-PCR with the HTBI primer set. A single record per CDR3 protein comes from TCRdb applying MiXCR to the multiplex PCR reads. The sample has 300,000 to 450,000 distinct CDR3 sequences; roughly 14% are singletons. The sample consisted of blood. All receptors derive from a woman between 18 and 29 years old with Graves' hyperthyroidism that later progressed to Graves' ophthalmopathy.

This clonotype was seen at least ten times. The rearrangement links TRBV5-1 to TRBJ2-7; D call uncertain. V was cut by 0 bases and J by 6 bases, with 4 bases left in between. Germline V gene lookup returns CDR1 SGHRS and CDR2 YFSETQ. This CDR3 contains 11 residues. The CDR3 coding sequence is TGCGCCAGCAGCTTGGGCCTCGAGCAGTACTTC. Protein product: CASSLGLEQYF.

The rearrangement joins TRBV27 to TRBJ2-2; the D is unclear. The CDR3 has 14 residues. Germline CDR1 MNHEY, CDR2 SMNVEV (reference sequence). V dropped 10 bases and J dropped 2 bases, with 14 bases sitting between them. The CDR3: CATRTDGNTGELFF. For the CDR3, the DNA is TGTGCCACTAGGACGGACGGTAACACCGGGGAGCTGTTTTTT.

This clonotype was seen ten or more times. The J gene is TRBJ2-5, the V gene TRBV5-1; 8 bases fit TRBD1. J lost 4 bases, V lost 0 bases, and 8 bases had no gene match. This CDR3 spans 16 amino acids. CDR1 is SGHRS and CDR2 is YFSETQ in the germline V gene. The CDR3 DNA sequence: TGCGCCAGCAGCTTGGAGGGTGGACAGGGCCGAGAGACCCAGTACTTC. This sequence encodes CASSLEGGQGRETQYF. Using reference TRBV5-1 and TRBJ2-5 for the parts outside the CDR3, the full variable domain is KAGVTQTPRYLIKTRGQQVTLSCSPISGHRSVSWYQQTPGQGLQFLFEYFSETQRNKGNFPGRFSGRQFSNSRSEMNVSTLELGDSALYLCASSLEGGQGRETQYFGPGTRLLVL.

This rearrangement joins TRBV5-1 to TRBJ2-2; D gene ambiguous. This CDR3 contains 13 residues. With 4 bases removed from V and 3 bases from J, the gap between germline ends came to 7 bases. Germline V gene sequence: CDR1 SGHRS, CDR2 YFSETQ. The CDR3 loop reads CASSALDTGELFF. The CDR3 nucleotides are TGCGCCAGCAGCGCACTGGACACCGGGGAGCTGTTTTTT.

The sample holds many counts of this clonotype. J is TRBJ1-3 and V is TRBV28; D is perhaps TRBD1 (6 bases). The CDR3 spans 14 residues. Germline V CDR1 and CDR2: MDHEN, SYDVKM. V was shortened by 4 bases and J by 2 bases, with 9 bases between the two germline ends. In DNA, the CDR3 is TGTGCCAGCAGTTCGACAGGCGCTGGAAACACCATATATTTT. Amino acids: CASSSTGAGNTIYF.

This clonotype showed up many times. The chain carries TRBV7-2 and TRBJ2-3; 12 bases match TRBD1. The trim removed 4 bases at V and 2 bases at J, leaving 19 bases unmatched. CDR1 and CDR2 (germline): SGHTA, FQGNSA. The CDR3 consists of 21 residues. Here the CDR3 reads CASSSPPRKNGTGGNTDTQYF. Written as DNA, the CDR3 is TGTGCCAGCAGCTCCCCACCGAGGAAGAACGGGACAGGGGGCAACACAGATACGCAGTATTTT.

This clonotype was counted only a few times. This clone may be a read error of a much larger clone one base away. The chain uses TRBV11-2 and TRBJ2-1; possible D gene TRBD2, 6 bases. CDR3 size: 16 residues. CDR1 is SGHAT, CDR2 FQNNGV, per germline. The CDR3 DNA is TGTGCCAGCAGCTTATTTGGTTTTGTTGGGGGGTTTGAGCGGTTCTTC. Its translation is CASSLFGFVGGFERFF.